This T cell receptor beta chain was sequenced during a study of cytomegalovirus exposure and HLA in healthy donors. Germline CDR1 SGHAT, CDR2 FQDESV (reference sequence). The V gene end was trimmed by 2 bases and the J gene end by 7 bases; junction bases not matched to a gene: 16. There are 17 residues in the CDR3. The method was immunoSEQ multiplex PCR; TCRdb's version includes in-frame clones alone and lacks a portion of them. The table includes tens of thousands of clones, roughly 91% detected once. The receptor was derived from a man aged 25-45 years in good health and CMV-seronegative. Sequenced input: PBMCs. The gene calls are TRBV11-1 and TRBJ1-1; 7 positions match TRBD1. The CDR3 sequence: CASSLRLPGTVYDEAFF. CDR3 coding DNA: TGTGCCAGCAGCTTAAGGCTCCCCGGGACAGTTTATGATGAAGCTTTCTTT.